The 29 T cell receptor beta chains given below trace back to one sample, sequenced in a study of regulatory T cells in long-lasting Graves disease. According to the study, TCR beta libraries were built with iRepertoire HTBI primers and CDR3-region Arm-PCR. Each CDR3 protein is one row after TCRdb ran MiXCR on the multiplex PCR reads. The table records about 450,000 distinct CDR3 sequences, 14% of them present only once. Time point in this sample: newly diagnosed GD, antithyroid drugs for less than 3 months. Making the TCR library involved RNA that had been extracted from PBMCs. The data also belong to a second study, concerning T cells in Graves' hyperthyroidism and ophthalmopathy.

Sequences were derived from peripheral blood mononuclear cells (PBMCs), sampled at new diagnosis, from a patient treated with antithyroid drugs. Receptors originate from a woman between 50 and 59 years old with Graves disease.

This clonotype was observed many times. The genes are TRBV11-2 and TRBJ2-7, with no clear D. In germline, CDR1 is SGHAT, CDR2 FQNNGV. The V end was cut by 1 base, the J end by 3 bases, with 10 bases between. This CDR3 is built from 14 residues. The CDR3 loop reads CASSLGRSGYEQYF. CDR3 in DNA: TGTGCCAGCAGCTTAGGGAGATCGGGCTACGAGCAGTACTTC.

This clonotype occurred many times. The rearrangement uses TRBV5-1 and TRBJ1-3; no reliable D call. CDR1 is SGHRS and CDR2 is YFSETQ in the germline V gene. V dropped 0 bases and J dropped 0 bases, with 13 bases sitting between them. CDR3 size: 17 residues. The CDR3 DNA reads as TGCGCCAGCAGCTTGGACTACCAGTTGAACTCTGGAAACACCATATATTTT. It codes for CASSLDYQLNSGNTIYF.

This clonotype turned up a few times. This sequence may be a read error, since a much larger clone differs from it by one base. The chain recombines TRBV12-3 or TRBV12-4 with TRBJ2-3, with 10 bases identical to TRBD2. CDR3 length: 17 amino acids. CDR3 protein: CASSLSSGSNLGDTRYF. The CDR3 DNA follows: TGTGCCAGCAGTTTATCTAGCGGGAGCAATCTGGGAGATACGCGGTATTTT.

The rearrangement uses TRBV20-1 and TRBJ2-3, with TRBD2 matching over 7 bases. Germline CDR1 and CDR2: DFQATT and SNEGSKA (reference sequence). The length of the CDR3 is 19 residues. J lost 1 base, V lost 0 bases, and 16 bases had no gene match. CDR3 loop: CSARDLFVRGGVGTDTQYF. The CDR3 DNA follows: TGCAGTGCTAGAGATCTTTTCGTCCGTGGGGGGGTGGGCACAGATACGCAGTATTTT.

This clonotype occurred many times. The chain is built from TRBV5-1 and TRBJ1-1, with TRBD1 matching over 10 bases. Trimming cost V 3 bases and J 0 bases; bases outside gene matches: 14. The CDR3 totals 19 residues. Germline CDR1 and CDR2: SGHRS and YFSETQ. CDR3 sequence: CASSSGTGDFLSMNTEAFF. Written as DNA, the CDR3 is TGCGCCAGCAGCTCCGGGACAGGGGACTTTCTAAGCATGAACACTGAAGCTTTCTTT.

Details on this clonotype: A much larger clone lies one base from this, so it may be a read error. The rearrangement joins TRBV3-1 to TRBJ1-2; D perhaps matches TRBD1 (6 bases). The CDR3 contains 18 residues. Germline CDR1 LGHDT, CDR2 YNNKEL (reference sequence). V shed 4 bases and J shed 2 bases, with 23 bases lying between them. CDR3 coding DNA: TGTGCCAGCAGCCGCGGTCCCAGGACAGTAAACTACAACTATGGCTACACCTTC. As protein: CASSRGPRTVNYNYGYTF.

V and J are TRBV9 and TRBJ1-2, with 9 bases fitting TRBD1. CDR3 length: 16 residues. CDR1 and CDR2 from the germline V gene are SGDLS and YYNGEE. V dropped 4 bases and J dropped 4; count of bases not matched to a gene: 11. The CDR3 DNA is TGTGCCAGCAGCCCCAACCCGGACAGGGGAGGCTATGGCTACACCTTC. Translating gives CASSPNPDRGGYGYTF. Combining the CDR3 with reference TRBV9 and TRBJ1-2 gives the whole variable domain DSGVTQTPKHLITATGQRVTLRCSPRSGDLSVYWYQQSLDQGLQFLIQYYNGEERAKGNILERFSAQQFPDLHSELNLSSLELGDSALYFCASSPNPDRGGYGYTFGSGTRLTVV.

This clonotype was seen more than once but under ten times. This chain connects TRBV7-9 to TRBJ1-4, with D perhaps matching TRBD1 (6 bases). Per the germline V gene, CDR1 is SEHNR and CDR2 is FQNEAQ (reference sequence). CDR3 length: 14 amino acids. The V and J ends lost 5 bases and 3 bases respectively, with 10 bases between them. This CDR3 reads CASSPGQSNEKLFF. For the CDR3, the DNA is TGTGCCAGCAGCCCAGGACAGTCTAATGAAAAACTGTTTTTT.

This clonotype was seen a few times. This chain links TRBV3-1 with TRBJ2-5, with 7 bases aligning to TRBD2. V shed 6 bases, J shed 3 bases, and the junction held 4 bases outside the gene matches. There are 13 residues in the CDR3. Germline assignment: CDR1 LGHDT and CDR2 YNNKEL (reference sequence). CDR3 region: CASRNAGEETQYF. In nucleotides, the CDR3 is TGTGCCAGCAGAAACGCGGGAGAAGAGACCCAGTACTTC.

The chain carries TRBV25-1 and TRBJ2-7; D call uncertain. Germline V gene sequence: CDR1 MGHDK, CDR2 SYGVNS. Trimming cost V 2 bases and J 3 bases, with 8 bases left between them. The CDR3 contains 13 residues. The CDR3 DNA reads as TGTGCCAGCAGTGAAAAGGGTGACTACGAGCAGTACTTC. Protein product: CASSEKGDYEQYF.

This clonotype was counted at least ten times. The chain carries TRBV10-3 and TRBJ2-5; TRBD1 is a possible D gene (6 bases). CDR3 length: 15 residues. V dropped 1 base and J dropped 4 bases, with 13 bases sitting between them. CDR1 is ENHRY, CDR2 SYGVKD, per germline. The chain's CDR3 is CAISEFWGRSETQYF. For the CDR3, the DNA is TGTGCCATCAGTGAGTTTTGGGGGCGATCAGAGACCCAGTACTTC.

This clonotype was seen a few times. The CDR3 DNA sequence: TGTGCCAGCAGCCTCGGTGGGACAGGGCAAGAGACCCAGTACTTC. It translates to CASSLGGTGQETQYF. The chain links TRBV3-1 to TRBJ2-5; 9 bases fit TRBD1. With V trimmed by 4 bases and J by 2 bases, 5 bases remained unmatched. Germline V gene lookup returns CDR1 LGHDT and CDR2 YNNKEL (reference sequence). CDR3 length: 15 residues.

This clonotype was seen a handful of times. The V call is TRBV28, the J call TRBJ1-6; D uncertain. The CDR3 contains 12 residues. Trimming shortened V by 4 bases and J by 11 bases, and 9 bases separated the two germline ends. The germline gives CDR1 MDHEN, CDR2 SYDVKM. The DNA for the CDR3 is TGTGCCAGCAGTTCGATACTTCCACCCCTCCACTTT. This translates into CASSSILPPLHF.

Only a few counts were recorded for this clonotype. The chain combines TRBV3-1 with TRBJ2-1; 7 nucleotides align to TRBD1. This CDR3 has 15 amino acids. V dropped 2 bases and J dropped 5; count of bases not matched to a gene: 6. Per germline, CDR1 LGHDT and CDR2 YNNKEL (reference sequence). The CDR3 sequence: CASSQTGTDDNEQFF. CDR3 nucleotides: TGTGCCAGCAGCCAAACCGGGACAGATGACAATGAGCAGTTCTTC.

The sample holds a few counts of this clonotype. The chain joins TRBV29-1 to TRBJ2-4, with TRBD2 as a possible D gene (5 bases). The CDR3 runs 14 residues. From germline, CDR1 is SQVTM and CDR2 ANQGSEA. The V end was cut by 1 base, the J end by 1 base, with 8 bases between. The CDR3 region is CSVEGSGAKNIQYF. The CDR3 DNA follows: TGCAGCGTTGAAGGATCGGGGGCCAAAAACATTCAGTACTTC.

As for this clonotype: A much larger clone differs by one base, so this may be a read error. The chain joins TRBV2 to TRBJ1-6; 7 bases align to TRBD1. CDR1 is SNHLY, CDR2 FYNNEI, per germline. This CDR3 region has 15 residues. After removal of 5 bases from V and 11 bases from J, the junction contained 12 bases not matched to a gene. The CDR3 region has the DNA TGTGCCAGCAGTTACGAGGGGGCGCGAAATCCACCCCTCCACTTT. It is translated as CASSYEGARNPPLHF.

This clonotype appeared many times. This chain connects TRBV28 to TRBJ2-7, with 11 bases that match TRBD2. J gave up 4 bases and V 2 bases, and 4 bases lay outside the gene matches. Germline loops: CDR1 MDHEN, CDR2 SYDVKM. The CDR3 runs 15 residues. Written as DNA, the CDR3 is TGTGCCAGCAGTTTACTAGCGGGAGGTGGGTACGAGCAGTACTTC. This sequence encodes CASSLLAGGGYEQYF.

This clonotype was recorded at least ten times. The rearrangement uses TRBV18 and TRBJ2-7; 10 positions agree with TRBD2. Germline V CDR1 and CDR2: KGHSH, LQKENI. The CDR3 extends over 16 amino acids. V dropped 2 bases and J dropped 1; count of bases not matched to a gene: 5. CDR3 amino acids: CASSPAGTSESYEQYF. The DNA of the CDR3 is TGTGCCAGCTCACCAGCCGGGACTAGCGAGTCCTACGAGCAGTACTTC.

Many counts were recorded for this clonotype. The chain is built from TRBV5-1 and TRBJ2-3; 11 bases align to TRBD2. The ends lost 4 bases at V and 3 bases at J; junction bases unmatched: 7. Per the germline V gene, CDR1 is SGHRS and CDR2 is YFSETQ. This CDR3 region has 16 residues. Here the CDR3 reads CASSRGTSGVTDTQYF. CDR3 nucleotide sequence: TGCGCCAGCAGCAGGGGGACTAGCGGTGTTACAGATACGCAGTATTTT.

This clonotype occurred many times. The gene calls are TRBV7-9 and TRBJ2-7, with 8 nucleotides matching TRBD1. Germline assignment: CDR1 SEHNR and CDR2 FQNEAQ (reference sequence). This CDR3 comprises 16 residues. With 4 bases clipped from V and 0 bases from J, the junction kept 8 bases outside the gene matches. As DNA, the CDR3 is TGTGCCAGCAGCTCAAAGGGGGACAGGAGCTCCTACGAGCAGTACTTC. It codes for CASSSKGDRSSYEQYF.

The chain couples TRBV4-1 to TRBJ1-1, with a weak D call TRBD1 (6 bases). V dropped 4 bases and J dropped 2 bases, with 11 bases sitting between them. CDR3 length: 14 amino acids. CDR1 and CDR2 from the germline V gene are MGHRA and YSYEKL. CDR3 nucleotides: TGCGCCAGCAGCCGATACAGGGAAAACACTGAAGCTTTCTTT. Amino acids: CASSRYRENTEAFF.

The rearrangement uses TRBV2 and TRBJ2-3; possible D gene TRBD1, 5 bases. Matching the DNA end better, TRBJ1-5 makes the J call doubtful. CDR3 length: 14 amino acids. Germline V CDR1 and CDR2: SNHLY, FYNNEI. The DNA for the CDR3 is TGTGCCAGCAGGGGGGTGGTAGGCGTAGATACGCAGCATTTT. This translates into CASRGVVGVDTQHF.

Ten or more counts support this clonotype. The CDR3 sequence: CASIGRGLAGLNEQFF. The CDR3 DNA reads TGTGCCAGCATCGGACGGGGACTAGCGGGACTCAATGAGCAGTTCTTC. This sequence joins TRBV6-1 and TRBJ2-1, with 13 bases that match TRBD2. Per germline, CDR1 MNHNS and CDR2 SASEGT. After removal of 7 bases from V and 6 bases from J, the junction contained 9 bases not matched to a gene. The CDR3 runs 16 residues.

This clonotype was seen many times. The V gene is TRBV2, the J gene TRBJ1-2, with D tentatively TRBD1 (5 bases). Germline values: CDR1 SNHLY, CDR2 FYNNEI. The V gene lost 3 bases and the J gene lost 2 bases, with 10 bases spanning the gap. The CDR3 loop spans 14 amino acids. The chain's CDR3 is CASSEGRGNYGYTF. The DNA of the CDR3 is TGTGCCAGCAGTGAGGGTCGGGGCAACTATGGCTACACCTTC.

A word on this clonotype: An end of the junction does not agree with germline; a read error may underlie this. The chain uses TRBV5-1 and TRBJ2-2; maybe TRBD2 (6 bases). There are 15 residues in the CDR3. Per the germline V gene, CDR1 is SGHRS and CDR2 is YFSETQ. CDR3 nucleotides: TGCGCCAGCAGCCTCTTAGCGGAGTACACCGTGGAGCTGTTTTTT. It encodes CASSLLAEYTVELFF.

This clonotype was observed a few times. V gene TRBV14 combines with J gene TRBJ1-2; a possible D gene is TRBD1 (5 bases). The CDR3 length is 16 residues. Deletions cut 0 bases from V and 6 bases from J, with 17 bases between. Germline-derived CDR1 and CDR2 are SGHDN and FVKESK. The CDR3 loop reads CASSQDYGTDIDGYTF. The CDR3 bases are TGTGCCAGCAGCCAAGATTATGGGACGGACATAGATGGCTACACCTTC.

This clonotype has at least ten counts. The V and J genes are TRBV28 and TRBJ1-1; D not certain. V lost 8 bases and J 0 bases, leaving 10 bases between the germline ends. The CDR3 totals 13 residues. The germline gives CDR1 MDHEN, CDR2 SYDVKM. The CDR3 sequence: CASGLNMNTEAFF. As DNA, the CDR3 is TGTGCCAGCGGTCTCAACATGAACACTGAAGCTTTCTTT.

The sample holds many counts of this clonotype. The chain recombines TRBV20-1 with TRBJ2-3; tentatively, D is TRBD2 (6 bases). The CDR3 covers 13 residues. Per germline, CDR1 DFQATT and CDR2 SNEGSKA (reference sequence). Deletions cut 6 bases from V and 4 bases from J, with 14 bases between. The CDR3 nucleotides read TGCAGTGCCACCGGACGGGGGTCAGATACGCAGTATTTT. This gives the protein CSATGRGSDTQYF.

Turning to this clonotype: Just one base apart from a much larger clone, this may be a read error. CDR3: CASSPGDVQFF. The CDR3 region has the DNA TGTGCCAGCTCACCCGGGGATGTGCAGTTCTTC. This chain links TRBV18 with TRBJ2-1, with a possible D match to TRBD2 (5 bases). CDR1 and CDR2 from the germline V gene are KGHSH and LQKENI. Trimming stripped 3 bases from V and 12 bases from J, with 9 bases between. The CDR3 extends over 11 amino acids.